The sequence of this TCR beta chain was determined in a study of memory CD4+ T cells and cytomegalovirus serostatus. Profiling relied on immunoSEQ multiplex PCR, and the TCRdb table lists in-frame clones only, not all of them. In the table there are tens of thousands of clones, roughly 81% of which are singletons. The CDR3 spans 13 residues. V was clipped by 5 bases and J by 4 bases; unmatched bases: 7. Germline V lookup: CDR1 SQVTM, CDR2 ANQGSEA. Study conclusions and caveats: The CMV-associated TCR signature appears largely within the CD4+ memory repertoire.

The sort gate was single viable CD3+CD4+CD8-CD45RO+ cells for memory CD4+ T cells. This clone came up a few times. The antigen remains unidentified. This clonotype was obtained from an adult in good health and CMV-seronegative. The sequencing sample was made of memory CD4+ T cells from blood. The gene calls are TRBV29-1 and TRBJ1-2, with 7 bases aligning to TRBD1. This chain's CDR3 is CSVTTGVGYGYTF. In DNA, the CDR3 is TGCAGCGTTACCACAGGGGTGGGCTATGGCTACACCTTC. The full variable domain, in which reference TRBV29-1 and TRBJ1-2 provide the parts outside the CDR3, is SAVISQKPSRDICQRGTSLTIQCQVDSQVTMMFWYRQQPGQSLTLIATANQGSEATYESGFVIDKFPISRPNLTFSTLTVSNMSPEDSSIYLCSVTTGVGYGYTFGSGTRLTVV.